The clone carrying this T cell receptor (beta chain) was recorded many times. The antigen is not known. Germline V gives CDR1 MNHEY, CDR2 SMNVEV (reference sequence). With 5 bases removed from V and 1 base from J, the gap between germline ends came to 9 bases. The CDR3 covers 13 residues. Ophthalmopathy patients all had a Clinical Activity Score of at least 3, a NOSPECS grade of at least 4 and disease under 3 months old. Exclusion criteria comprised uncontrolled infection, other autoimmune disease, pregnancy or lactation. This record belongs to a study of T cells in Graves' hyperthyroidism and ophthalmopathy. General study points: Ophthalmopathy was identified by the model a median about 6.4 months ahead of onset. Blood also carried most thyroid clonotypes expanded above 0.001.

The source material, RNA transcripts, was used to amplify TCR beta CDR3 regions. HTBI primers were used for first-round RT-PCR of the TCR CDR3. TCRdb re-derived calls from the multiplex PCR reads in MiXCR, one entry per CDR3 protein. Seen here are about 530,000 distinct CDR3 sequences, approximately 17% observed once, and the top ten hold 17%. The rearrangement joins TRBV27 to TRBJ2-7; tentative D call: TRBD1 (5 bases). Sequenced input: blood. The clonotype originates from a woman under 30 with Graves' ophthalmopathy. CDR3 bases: TGTGCCAGCAGTATCGACAGTTCCTACGAGCAGTACTTC. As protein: CASSIDSSYEQYF.